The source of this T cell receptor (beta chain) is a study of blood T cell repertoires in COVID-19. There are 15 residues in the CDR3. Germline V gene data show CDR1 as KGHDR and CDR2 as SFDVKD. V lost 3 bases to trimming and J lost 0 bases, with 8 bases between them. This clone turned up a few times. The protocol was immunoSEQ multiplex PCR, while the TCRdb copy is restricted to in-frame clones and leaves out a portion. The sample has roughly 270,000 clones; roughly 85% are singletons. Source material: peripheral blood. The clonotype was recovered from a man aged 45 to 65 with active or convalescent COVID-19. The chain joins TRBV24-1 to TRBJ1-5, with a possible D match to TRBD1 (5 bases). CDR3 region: CATSDGGISNQPQHF. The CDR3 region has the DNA TGTGCCACCAGTGATGGGGGGATTAGCAATCAGCCCCAGCATTTT.